This T cell receptor beta chain was recovered during a study of response to subunit inactivated influenza vaccine. CDR1 is LGHDT, CDR2 YNNKEL, per germline (reference sequence). CDR3 size: 12 residues. V was clipped by 2 bases and J by 10 bases, with 11 bases between them. Study-wide results and limits: T cells newly recruited by each seasonal influenza vaccination are few, the authors suggested.

This clonotype was detected ten times or more. The antigen is not known. TCRdb ran MiXCR on the RT-PCR reads and lists one entry per CDR3 protein. The sample shows 160,000 or so distinct CDR3 sequences, roughly a tenth of them seen only once. The source of this sequence is a man between 50 and 59 years old who received an inactivated influenza vaccine. This sample comprised non-naive T cells sorted from PBMCs, obtained about 40 days after vaccination. The chain links TRBV3-1 to TRBJ2-5, with D hard to call. Here the CDR3 DNA reads TGTGCCAGCAGCCAAATTACGGTGGGCCAGTACTTC. Its protein product is CASSQITVGQYF.